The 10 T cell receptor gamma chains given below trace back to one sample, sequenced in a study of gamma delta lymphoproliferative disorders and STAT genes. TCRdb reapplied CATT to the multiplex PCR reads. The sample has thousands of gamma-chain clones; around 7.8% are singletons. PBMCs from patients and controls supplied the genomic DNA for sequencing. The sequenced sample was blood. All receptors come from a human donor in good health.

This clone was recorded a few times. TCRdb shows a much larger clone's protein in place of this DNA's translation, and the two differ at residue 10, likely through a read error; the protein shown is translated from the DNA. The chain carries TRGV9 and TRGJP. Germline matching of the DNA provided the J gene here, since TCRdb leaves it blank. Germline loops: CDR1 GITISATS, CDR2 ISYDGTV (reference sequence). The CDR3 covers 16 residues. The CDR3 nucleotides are TGTGCCTTGTGGGAGGTGCCAGAGTTGAGCAAAAAAATCAAGGTATTT. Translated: CALWEVPELSKKIKVF.

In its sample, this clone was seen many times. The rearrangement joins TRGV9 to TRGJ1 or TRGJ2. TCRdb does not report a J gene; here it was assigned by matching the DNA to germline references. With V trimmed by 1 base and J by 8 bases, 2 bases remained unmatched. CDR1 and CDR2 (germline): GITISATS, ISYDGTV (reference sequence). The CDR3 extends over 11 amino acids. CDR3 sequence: CALWEVNKKLF. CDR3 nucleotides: TGTGCCTTGTGGGAGGTCAATAAGAAACTCTTT.

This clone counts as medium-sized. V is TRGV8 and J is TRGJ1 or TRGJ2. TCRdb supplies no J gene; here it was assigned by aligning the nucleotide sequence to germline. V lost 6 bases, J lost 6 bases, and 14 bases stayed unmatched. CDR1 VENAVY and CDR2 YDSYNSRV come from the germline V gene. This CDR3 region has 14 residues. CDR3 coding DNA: TGTGCCACCTGGATCCCCCCTTTCCGTTATAAGAAACTCTTT. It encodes CATWIPPFRYKKLF.

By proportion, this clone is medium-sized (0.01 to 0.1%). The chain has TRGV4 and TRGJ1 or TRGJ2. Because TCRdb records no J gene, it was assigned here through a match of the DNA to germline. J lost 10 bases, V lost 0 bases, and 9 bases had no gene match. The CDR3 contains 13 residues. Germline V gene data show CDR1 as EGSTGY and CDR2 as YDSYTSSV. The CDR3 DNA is TGTGCCACCTGGGATGGGACGGCAGGAAAGAAACTCTTT. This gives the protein CATWDGTAGKKLF.

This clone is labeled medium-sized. In DNA form, the CDR3 reads TGTGCCACCTGGGTCCCAAGTAATACCACTGGTTGGTTCAAGATATTT. Protein sequence: CATWVPSNTTGWFKIF. The chain is built from TRGV8 and TRGJP1. The J gene was missing in TCRdb and was found by matching the end of the DNA to germline. Unmatched junction bases numbered 9, after V lost 5 bases and J lost 0 bases. The CDR3 spans 16 residues. The germline gives CDR1 VENAVY, CDR2 YDSYNSRV.

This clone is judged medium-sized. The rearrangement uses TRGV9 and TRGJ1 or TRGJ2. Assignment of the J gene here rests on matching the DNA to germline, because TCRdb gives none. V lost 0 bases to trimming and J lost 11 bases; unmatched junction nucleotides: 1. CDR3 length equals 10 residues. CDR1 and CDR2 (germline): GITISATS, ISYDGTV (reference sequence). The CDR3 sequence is CALWEVEKLF. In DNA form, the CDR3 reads TGTGCCTTGTGGGAGGTGGAGAAACTCTTT.

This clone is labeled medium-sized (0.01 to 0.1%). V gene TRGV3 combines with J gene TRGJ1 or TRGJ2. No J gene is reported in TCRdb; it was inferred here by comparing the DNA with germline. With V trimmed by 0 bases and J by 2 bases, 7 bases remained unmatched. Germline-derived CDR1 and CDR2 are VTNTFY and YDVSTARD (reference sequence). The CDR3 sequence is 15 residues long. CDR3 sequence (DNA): TGTGCCACCTGGGACAGGCCTAGGGATTATTATAAGAAACTCTTT. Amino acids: CATWDRPRDYYKKLF.

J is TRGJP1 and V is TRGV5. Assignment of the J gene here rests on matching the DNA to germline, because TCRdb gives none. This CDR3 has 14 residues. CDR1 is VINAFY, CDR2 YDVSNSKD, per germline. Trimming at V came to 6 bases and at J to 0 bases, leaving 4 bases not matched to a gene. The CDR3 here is CATWIYTTGWFKIF. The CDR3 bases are TGTGCCACCTGGATCTATACCACTGGTTGGTTCAAGATATTT.

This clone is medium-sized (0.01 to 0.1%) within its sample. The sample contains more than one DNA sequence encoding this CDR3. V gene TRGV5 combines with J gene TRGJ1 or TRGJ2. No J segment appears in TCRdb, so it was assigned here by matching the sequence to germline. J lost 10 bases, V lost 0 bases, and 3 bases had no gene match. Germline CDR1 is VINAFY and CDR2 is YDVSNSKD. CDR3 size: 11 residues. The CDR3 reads CATWDRRKKLF. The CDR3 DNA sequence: TGTGCCACCTGGGACAGGCGGAAGAAACTCTTT.

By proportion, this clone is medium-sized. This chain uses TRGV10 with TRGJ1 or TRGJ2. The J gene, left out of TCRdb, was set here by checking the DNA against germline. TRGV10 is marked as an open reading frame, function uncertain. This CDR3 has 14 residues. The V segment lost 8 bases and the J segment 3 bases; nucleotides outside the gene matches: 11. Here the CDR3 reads CAAWDYEFYYKKLF. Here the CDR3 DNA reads TGTGCTGCGTGGGATTATGAGTTTTATTATAAGAAACTCTTT.